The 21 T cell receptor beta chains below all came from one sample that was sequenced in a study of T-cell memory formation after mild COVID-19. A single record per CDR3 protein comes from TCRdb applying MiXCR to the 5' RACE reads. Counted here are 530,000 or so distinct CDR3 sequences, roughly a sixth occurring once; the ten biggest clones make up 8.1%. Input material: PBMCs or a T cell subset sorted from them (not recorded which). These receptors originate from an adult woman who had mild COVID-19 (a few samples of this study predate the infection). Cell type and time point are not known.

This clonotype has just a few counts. In DNA form, the CDR3 reads TGTGCCAGCAGCCCTTGGACAGCGGGGAAGGCAGATACGCAGTATTTT. Residues: CASSPWTAGKADTQYF. The chain employs TRBV12-3 or TRBV12-4 and TRBJ2-3; D might be TRBD2 (7 bases). The CDR3 contains 16 residues. Trimming took off 6 bases at V and 4 bases at J, with 20 bases between the two ends.

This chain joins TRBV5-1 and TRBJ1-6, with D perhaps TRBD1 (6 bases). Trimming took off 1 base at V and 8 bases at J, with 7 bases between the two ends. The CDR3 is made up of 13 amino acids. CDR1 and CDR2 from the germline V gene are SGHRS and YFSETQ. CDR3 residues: CASSLNRDSPLHF. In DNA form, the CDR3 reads TGCGCCAGCAGCTTGAACAGGGATTCACCCCTCCACTTT.

CDR3 sequence: CASSHSNGGRTEAFF. DNA for the CDR3: TGTGCCAGCAGTCACTCTAACGGGGGCAGGACTGAAGCTTTCTTT. This chain uses TRBV12-3 or TRBV12-4 with TRBJ1-1; D perhaps matches TRBD1 (6 bases). The CDR3 runs 15 residues. V lost 5 bases and J lost 5, with 18 bases in between.

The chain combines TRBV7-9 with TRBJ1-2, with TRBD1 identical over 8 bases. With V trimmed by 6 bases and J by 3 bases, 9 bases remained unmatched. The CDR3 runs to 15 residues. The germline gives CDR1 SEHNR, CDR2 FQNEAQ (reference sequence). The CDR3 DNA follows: TGTGCCAGCAGATTCGGACAGGGCCGGGACTATGGCTACACCTTC. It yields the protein CASRFGQGRDYGYTF.

The CDR3 reads CASSLEFMNEQFF. The CDR3 bases are TGCGCCAGCAGCTTGGAATTTATGAATGAGCAGTTCTTC. The chain combines TRBV5-1 with TRBJ2-1; D not certain. This CDR3 contains 13 residues. The V end lost 0 bases, the J end lost 7 bases, and 8 bases lay between the germline ends. Germline V gives CDR1 SGHRS, CDR2 YFSETQ.

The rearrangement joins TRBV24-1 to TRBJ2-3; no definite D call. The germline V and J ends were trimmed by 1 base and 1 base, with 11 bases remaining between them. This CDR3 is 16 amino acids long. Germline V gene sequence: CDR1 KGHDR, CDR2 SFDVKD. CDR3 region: CATSDFTRSGTDTQYF. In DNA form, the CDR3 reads TGTGCCACCAGTGATTTCACCCGAAGCGGCACAGATACGCAGTATTTT.

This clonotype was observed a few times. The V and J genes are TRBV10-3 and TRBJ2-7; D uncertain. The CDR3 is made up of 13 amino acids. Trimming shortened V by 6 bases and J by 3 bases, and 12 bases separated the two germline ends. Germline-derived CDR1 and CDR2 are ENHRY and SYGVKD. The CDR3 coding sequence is TGTGCCATCAGCCCAACCCTTGACTACGAGCAGTACTTC. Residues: CAISPTLDYEQYF.

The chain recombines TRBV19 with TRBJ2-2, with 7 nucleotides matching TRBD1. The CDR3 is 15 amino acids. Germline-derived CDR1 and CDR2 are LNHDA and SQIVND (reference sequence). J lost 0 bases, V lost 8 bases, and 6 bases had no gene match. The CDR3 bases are TGTGCCAGTTCGCGGACAGGAGCGAACACCGGGGAGCTGTTTTTT. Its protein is CASSRTGANTGELFF.

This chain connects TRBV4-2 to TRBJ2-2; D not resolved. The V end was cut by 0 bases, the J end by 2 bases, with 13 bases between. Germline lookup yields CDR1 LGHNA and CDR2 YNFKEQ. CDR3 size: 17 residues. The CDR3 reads CASSQDRWAGNTGELFF. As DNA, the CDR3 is TGTGCCAGCAGCCAAGATAGGTGGGCTGGCAACACCGGGGAGCTGTTTTTT.

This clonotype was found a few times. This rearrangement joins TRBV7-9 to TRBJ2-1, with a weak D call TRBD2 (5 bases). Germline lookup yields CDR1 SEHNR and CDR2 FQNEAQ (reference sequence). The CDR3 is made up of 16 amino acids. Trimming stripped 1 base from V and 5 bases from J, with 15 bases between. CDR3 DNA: TGTGCCAGCAGCTTAGTTATAGCGCAAATCCACAATGAGCAGTTCTTC. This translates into CASSLVIAQIHNEQFF.

Written as DNA, the CDR3 is TGCAGCGTTTGGGGATTGGACAGGTACTATGGCTACACCTTC. Translating gives CSVWGLDRYYGYTF. The chain uses TRBV29-1 and TRBJ1-2, with 7 bases matching TRBD1. Germline CDR1 reads SQVTM; CDR2 reads ANQGSEA. The CDR3 runs 14 residues. V lost 5 bases and J lost 3; bases outside the gene matches: 9. Looking up the rest from reference TRBV29-1 and TRBJ1-2 gives the full variable domain: SAVISQKPSRDICQRGTSLTIQCQVDSQVTMMFWYRQQPGQSLTLIATANQGSEATYESGFVIDKFPISRPNLTFSTLTVSNMSPEDSSIYLCSVWGLDRYYGYTFGSGTRLTVV.

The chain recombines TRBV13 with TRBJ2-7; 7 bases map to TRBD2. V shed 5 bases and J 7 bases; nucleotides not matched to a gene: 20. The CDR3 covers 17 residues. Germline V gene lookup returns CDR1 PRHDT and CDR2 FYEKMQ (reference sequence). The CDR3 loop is CASSPSLAWGGYGEQYF. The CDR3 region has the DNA TGTGCCAGCAGCCCCTCTCTGGCGTGGGGGGGATACGGAGAGCAGTACTTC.

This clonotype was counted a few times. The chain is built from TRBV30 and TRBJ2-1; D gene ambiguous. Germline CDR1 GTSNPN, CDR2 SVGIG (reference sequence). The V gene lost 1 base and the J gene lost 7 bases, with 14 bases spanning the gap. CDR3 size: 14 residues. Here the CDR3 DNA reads TGTGCCTGGAGTGGGAAATACTTCATGAATGAGCAGTTCTTC. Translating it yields CAWSGKYFMNEQFF.

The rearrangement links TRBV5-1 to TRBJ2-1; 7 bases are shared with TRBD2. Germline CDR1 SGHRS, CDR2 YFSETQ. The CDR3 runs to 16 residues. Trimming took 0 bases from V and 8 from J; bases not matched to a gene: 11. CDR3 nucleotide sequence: TGCGCCAGCAGCTTGGCCGGGACTACCGTGGAGGATGAGCAGTTCTTC. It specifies CASSLAGTTVEDEQFF.

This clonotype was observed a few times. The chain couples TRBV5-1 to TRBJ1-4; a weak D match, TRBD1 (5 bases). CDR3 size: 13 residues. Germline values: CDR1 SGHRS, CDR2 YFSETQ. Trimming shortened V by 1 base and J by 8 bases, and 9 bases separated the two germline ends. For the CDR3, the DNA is TGCGCCAGCAGCTTGTCAGGGAACGAAAAACTGTTTTTT. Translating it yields CASSLSGNEKLFF.

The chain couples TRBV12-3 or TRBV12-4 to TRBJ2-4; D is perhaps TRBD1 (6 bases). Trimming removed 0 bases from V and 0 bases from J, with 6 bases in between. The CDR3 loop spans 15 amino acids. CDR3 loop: CASSLAGAAKNIQYF. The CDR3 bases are TGTGCCAGCAGTTTAGCGGGGGCAGCCAAAAACATTCAGTACTTC.

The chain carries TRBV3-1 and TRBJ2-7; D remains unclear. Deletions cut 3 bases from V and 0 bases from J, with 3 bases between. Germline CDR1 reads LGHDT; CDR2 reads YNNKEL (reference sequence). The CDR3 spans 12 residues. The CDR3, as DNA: TGTGCCAGCAGCCACAACTCCTACGAGCAGTACTTC. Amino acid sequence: CASSHNSYEQYF.

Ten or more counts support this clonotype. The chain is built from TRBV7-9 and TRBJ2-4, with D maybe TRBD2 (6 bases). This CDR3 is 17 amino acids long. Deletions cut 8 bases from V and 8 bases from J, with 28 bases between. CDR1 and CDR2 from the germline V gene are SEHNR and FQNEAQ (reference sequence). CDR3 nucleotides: TGTGCCAGCTCGCGGAGCGGAGGGCCCGACGTTGTGGACATTCAGTACTTC. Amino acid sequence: CASSRSGGPDVVDIQYF.

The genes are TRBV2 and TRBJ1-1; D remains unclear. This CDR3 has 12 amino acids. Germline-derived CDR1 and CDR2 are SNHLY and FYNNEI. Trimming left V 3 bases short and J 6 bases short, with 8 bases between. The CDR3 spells CASSDRVPEAFF. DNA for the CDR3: TGTGCCAGCAGTGACCGGGTGCCTGAAGCTTTCTTT.

The CDR3 DNA follows: TGTGCCAGCAGTTTGACAGGGTCCCACGAGCAGTACTTC. Translation: CASSLTGSHEQYF. V is TRBV27 and J is TRBJ2-7; TRBD1 aligns across 7 bases. Germline trimming cut 3 bases from V and 5 bases from J; bases unmatched to any gene: 4. The germline CDR1 and CDR2 sequences are MNHEY and SMNVEV (reference sequence). The CDR3 contains 13 residues.

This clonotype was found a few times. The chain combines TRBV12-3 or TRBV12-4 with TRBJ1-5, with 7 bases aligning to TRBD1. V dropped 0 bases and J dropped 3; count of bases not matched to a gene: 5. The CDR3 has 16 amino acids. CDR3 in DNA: TGTGCCAGCAGTTTAGCGCAAGGGGGCTCCAATCAGCCCCAGCATTTT. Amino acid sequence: CASSLAQGGSNQPQHF.